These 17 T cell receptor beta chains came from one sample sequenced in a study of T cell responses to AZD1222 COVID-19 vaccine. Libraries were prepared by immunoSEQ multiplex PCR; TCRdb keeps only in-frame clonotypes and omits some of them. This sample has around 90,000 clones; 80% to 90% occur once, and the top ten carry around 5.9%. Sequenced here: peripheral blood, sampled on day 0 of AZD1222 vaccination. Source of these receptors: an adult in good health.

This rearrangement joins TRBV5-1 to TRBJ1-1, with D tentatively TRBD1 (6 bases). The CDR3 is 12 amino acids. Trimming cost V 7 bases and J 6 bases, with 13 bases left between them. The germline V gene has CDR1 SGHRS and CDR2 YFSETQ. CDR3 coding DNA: TGCGCCAGCGGGGGGGCGCACCCTGAAGCTTTCTTT. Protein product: CASGGAHPEAFF.

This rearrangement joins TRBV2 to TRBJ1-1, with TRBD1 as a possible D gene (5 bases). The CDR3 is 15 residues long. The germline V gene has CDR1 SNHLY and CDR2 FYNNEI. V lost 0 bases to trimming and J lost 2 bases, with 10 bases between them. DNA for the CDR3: TGTGCCAGCAGTGAAGCCGGCAGGGCCAACACTGAAGCTTTCTTT. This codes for CASSEAGRANTEAFF.

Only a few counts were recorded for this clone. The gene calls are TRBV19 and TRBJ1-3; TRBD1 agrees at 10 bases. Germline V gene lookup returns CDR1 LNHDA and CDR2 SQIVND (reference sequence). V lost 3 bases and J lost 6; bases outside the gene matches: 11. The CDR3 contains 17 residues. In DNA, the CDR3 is TGTGCCAGTAGTATGTTGGGGGACAGGGGAAGACTAAACACCATATATTTT. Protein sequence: CASSMLGDRGRLNTIYF.

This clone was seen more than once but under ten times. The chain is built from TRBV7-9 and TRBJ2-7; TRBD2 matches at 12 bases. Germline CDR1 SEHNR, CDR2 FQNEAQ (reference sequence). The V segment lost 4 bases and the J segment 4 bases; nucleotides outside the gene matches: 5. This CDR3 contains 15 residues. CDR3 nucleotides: TGTGCCAGCAGCTCTAGCGGGAGGGCAATTTACGAGCAGTACTTC. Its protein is CASSSSGRAIYEQYF.

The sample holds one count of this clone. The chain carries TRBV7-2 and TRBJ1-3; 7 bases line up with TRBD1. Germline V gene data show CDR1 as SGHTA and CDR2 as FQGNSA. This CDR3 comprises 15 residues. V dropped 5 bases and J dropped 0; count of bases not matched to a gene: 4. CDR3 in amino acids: CASSTGQDSGNTIYF. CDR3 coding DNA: TGTGCCAGCAGCACCGGACAGGACTCTGGAAACACCATATATTTT. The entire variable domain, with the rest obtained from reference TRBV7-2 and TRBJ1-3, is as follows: GAGVSQSPSNKVTEKGKDVELRCDPISGHTALYWYRQSLGQGLEFLIYFQGNSAPDKSGLPSDRFSAERTGGSVSTLTIQRTQQEDSAVYLCASSTGQDSGNTIYFGEGSWLTVV.

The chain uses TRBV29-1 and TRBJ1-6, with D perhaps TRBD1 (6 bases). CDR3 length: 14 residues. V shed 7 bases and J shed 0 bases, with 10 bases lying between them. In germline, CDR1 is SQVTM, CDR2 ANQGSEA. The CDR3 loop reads CSASTGSYNSPLHF. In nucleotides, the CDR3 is TGCAGCGCTTCGACAGGCTCCTATAATTCACCCCTCCACTTT.

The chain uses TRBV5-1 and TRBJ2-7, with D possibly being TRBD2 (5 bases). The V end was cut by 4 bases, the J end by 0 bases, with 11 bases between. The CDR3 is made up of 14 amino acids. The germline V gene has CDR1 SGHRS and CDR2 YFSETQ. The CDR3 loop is CASSTRESSYEQYF. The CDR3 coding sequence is TGCGCCAGCAGCACCCGGGAAAGCTCCTACGAGCAGTACTTC. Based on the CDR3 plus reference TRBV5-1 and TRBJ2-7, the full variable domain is KAGVTQTPRYLIKTRGQQVTLSCSPISGHRSVSWYQQTPGQGLQFLFEYFSETQRNKGNFPGRFSGRQFSNSRSEMNVSTLELGDSALYLCASSTRESSYEQYFGPGTRLTVT.

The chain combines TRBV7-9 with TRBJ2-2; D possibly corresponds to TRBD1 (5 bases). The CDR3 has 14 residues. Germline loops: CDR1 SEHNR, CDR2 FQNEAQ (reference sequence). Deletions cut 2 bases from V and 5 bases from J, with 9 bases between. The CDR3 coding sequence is TGTGCCAGCAGCTTAAAGGGGCGGACCGGGGAGCTGTTTTTT. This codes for CASSLKGRTGELFF.

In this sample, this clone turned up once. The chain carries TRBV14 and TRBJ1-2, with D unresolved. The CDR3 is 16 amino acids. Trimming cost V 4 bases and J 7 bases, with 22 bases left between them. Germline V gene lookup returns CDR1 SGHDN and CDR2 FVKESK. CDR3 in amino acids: CASSLSRVGGMGGYTF. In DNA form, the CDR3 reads TGTGCCAGCAGCCTCAGCCGGGTCGGAGGGATGGGTGGCTACACCTTC.

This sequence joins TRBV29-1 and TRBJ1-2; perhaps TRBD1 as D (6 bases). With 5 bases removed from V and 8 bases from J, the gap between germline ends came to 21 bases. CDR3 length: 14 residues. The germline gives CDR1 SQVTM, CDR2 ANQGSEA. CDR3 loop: CSVSPGTGFAGYTF. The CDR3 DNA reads TGCAGCGTTAGCCCGGGAACAGGGTTTGCCGGCTACACCTTC.

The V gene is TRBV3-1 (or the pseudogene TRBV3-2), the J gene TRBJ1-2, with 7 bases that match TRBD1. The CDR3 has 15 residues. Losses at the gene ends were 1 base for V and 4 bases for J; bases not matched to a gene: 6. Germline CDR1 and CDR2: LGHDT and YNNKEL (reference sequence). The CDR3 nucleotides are TGTGCCAGCAGCCAAGGGCAGGGGGGGTTCTATGGCTACACCTTC. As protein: CASSQGQGGFYGYTF.

In nucleotides, the CDR3 is TGTGCCAGCAGTGAAGGGTCGGTCGGAGGGCTGTTTTTT. It specifies CASSEGSVGGLFF. The chain combines TRBV6-1 with TRBJ2-2; TRBD2 might be the D (5 bases). V was trimmed by 1 base and J by 13 bases, leaving 13 bases between them. The CDR3 is made up of 13 amino acids. The germline CDR1 and CDR2 sequences are MNHNS and SASEGT.

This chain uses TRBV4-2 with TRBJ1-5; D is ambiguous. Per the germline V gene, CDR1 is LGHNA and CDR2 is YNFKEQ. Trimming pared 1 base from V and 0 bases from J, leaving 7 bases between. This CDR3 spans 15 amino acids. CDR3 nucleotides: TGTGCCAGCAGCCAAGGATCTGATAGCAATCAGCCCCAGCATTTT. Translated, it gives CASSQGSDSNQPQHF.

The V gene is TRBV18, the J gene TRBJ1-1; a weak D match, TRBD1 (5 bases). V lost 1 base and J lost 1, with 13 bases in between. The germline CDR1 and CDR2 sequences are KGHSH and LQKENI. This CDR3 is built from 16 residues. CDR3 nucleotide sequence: TGTGCCAGCTCACCACAGGGGCAGGCCACGAACACTGAAGCTTTCTTT. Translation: CASSPQGQATNTEAFF.

CDR3 coding DNA: TGTGCCAGCAGCTTAGATAGGATTCGCAACTATGGCTACACCTTC. Its translation is CASSLDRIRNYGYTF. The J gene is TRBJ1-2, the V gene TRBV7-9; D gene uncertain. Trimming left V 1 base short and J 2 bases short, with 11 bases between. The CDR3 is 15 amino acids. CDR1 is SEHNR and CDR2 is FQNEAQ in the germline V gene (reference sequence).

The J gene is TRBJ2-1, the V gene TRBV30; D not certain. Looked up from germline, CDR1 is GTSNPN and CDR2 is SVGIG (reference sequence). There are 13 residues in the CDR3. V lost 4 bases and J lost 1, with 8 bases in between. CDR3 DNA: TGTGCCTGGAAAGTATTATCCTACAATGAGCAGTTCTTC. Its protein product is CAWKVLSYNEQFF.

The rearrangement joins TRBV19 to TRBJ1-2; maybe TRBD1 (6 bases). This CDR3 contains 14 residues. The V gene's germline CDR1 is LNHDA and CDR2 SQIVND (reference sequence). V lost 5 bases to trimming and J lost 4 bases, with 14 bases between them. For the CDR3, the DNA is TGTGCCAGTAGTGGCCCCGGGGGGCCCTATGGCTACACCTTC. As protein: CASSGPGGPYGYTF.